This record concerns one TCR beta chain sequence. This entry is derived from a study of blood T cell repertoires in COVID-19. Study overall: Donors in the United States, Italy and Spain gave samples during acute or convalescent COVID-19. PBMCs, B-cell-depleted T cells, or T cells were the source of the cDNA or gDNA that made up the material.

V lost 4 bases and J 2 bases, leaving 11 bases between the germline ends. Germline loops: CDR1 MNHEY, CDR2 SMNVEV (reference sequence). CDR3 length: 14 residues. Authors' data handling: Estimated nucleated cell counts came from reference gene primer amplification. The method was immunoSEQ multiplex PCR; TCRdb's version includes in-frame clones alone and lacks a portion of them. V, J and clone size were drawn from that table, and D and trimming were deduced from the DNA. The sample has roughly 80,000 clones; around 80% are singletons. Sequencing used peripheral blood. The TCR sequence derives from a man in his sixties with active or convalescent COVID-19. The chain recombines TRBV27 with TRBJ1-2; weak D call: TRBD1 (6 bases). CDR3 nucleotide sequence: TGTGCCAGCAGTTCTGGCGGACAGAACTATGGCTACACCTTC. As protein: CASSSGGQNYGYTF.